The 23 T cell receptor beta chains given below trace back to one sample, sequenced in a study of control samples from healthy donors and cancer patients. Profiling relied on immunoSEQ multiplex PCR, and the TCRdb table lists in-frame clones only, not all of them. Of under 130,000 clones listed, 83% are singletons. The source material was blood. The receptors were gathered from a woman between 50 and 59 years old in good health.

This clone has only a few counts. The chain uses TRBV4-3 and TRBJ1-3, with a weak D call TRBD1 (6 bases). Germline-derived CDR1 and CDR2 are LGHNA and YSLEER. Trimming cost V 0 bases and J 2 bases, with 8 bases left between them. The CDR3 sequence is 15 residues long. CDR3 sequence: CASSQDNRAGNTIYF. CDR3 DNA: TGCGCCAGCAGCCAAGATAACAGGGCTGGAAACACCATATATTTT.

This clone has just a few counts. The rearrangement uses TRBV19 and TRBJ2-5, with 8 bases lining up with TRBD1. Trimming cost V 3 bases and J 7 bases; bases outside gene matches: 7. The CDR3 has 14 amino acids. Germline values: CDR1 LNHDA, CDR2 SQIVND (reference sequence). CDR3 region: CASSMGQVGGTQYF. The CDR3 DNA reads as TGTGCCAGTAGTATGGGACAGGTTGGGGGGACCCAGTACTTC.

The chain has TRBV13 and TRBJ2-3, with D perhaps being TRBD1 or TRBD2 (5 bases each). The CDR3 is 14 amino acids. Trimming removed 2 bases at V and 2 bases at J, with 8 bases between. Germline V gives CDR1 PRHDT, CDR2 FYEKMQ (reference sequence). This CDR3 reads CASSLRDLTDTQYF. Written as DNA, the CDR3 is TGTGCCAGCAGCTTAAGGGACCTCACAGATACGCAGTATTTT.

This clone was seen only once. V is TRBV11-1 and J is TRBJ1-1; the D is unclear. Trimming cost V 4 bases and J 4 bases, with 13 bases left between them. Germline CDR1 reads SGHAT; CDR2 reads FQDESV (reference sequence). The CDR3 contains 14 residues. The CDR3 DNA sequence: TGTGCCAGCAGCTCGCGAAGAGCCGGCACTGAAGCTTTCTTT. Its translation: CASSSRRAGTEAFF. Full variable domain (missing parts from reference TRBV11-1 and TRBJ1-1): EAEVAQSPRYKITEKSQAVAFWCDPISGHATLYWYRQILGQGPELLVQFQDESVVDDSQLPKDRFSAERLKGVDSTLKIQPAELGDSAMYLCASSSRRAGTEAFFGQGTRLTVV.

CDR3 sequence: CASSGLLTSTDTQYF. The CDR3 region has the DNA TGTGCCAGCAGCGGTCTTCTTACTAGCACAGATACGCAGTATTTT. The chain carries TRBV9 and TRBJ2-3; D is uncertain. The CDR3 consists of 15 residues. The V end was cut by 3 bases, the J end by 0 bases, with 11 bases between. Germline CDR1 and CDR2: SGDLS and YYNGEE.

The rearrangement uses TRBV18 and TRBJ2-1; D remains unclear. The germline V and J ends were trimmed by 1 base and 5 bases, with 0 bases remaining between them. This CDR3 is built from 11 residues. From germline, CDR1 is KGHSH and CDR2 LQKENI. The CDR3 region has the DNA TGTGCCAGCTCACCACACAATGAGCAGTTCTTC. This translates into CASSPHNEQFF.

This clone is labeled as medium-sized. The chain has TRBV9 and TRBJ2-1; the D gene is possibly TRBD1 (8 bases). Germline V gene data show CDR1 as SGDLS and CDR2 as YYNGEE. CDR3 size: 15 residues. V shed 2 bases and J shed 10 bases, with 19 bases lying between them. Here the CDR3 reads CASSVTGGGDREQFF. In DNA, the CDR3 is TGTGCCAGCAGCGTCACGGGGGGAGGGGACAGGGAGCAGTTCTTC. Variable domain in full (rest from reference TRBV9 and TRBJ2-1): DSGVTQTPKHLITATGQRVTLRCSPRSGDLSVYWYQQSLDQGLQFLIQYYNGEERAKGNILERFSAQQFPDLHSELNLSSLELGDSALYFCASSVTGGGDREQFFGPGTRLTVL.

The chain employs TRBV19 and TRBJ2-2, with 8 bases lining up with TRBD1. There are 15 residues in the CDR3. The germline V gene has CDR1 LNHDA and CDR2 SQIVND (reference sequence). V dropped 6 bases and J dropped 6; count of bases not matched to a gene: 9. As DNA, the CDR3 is TGTGCCAGTAGCACAGGGGGACCCGGTCCCGGGGAGCTGTTTTTT. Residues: CASSTGGPGPGELFF.

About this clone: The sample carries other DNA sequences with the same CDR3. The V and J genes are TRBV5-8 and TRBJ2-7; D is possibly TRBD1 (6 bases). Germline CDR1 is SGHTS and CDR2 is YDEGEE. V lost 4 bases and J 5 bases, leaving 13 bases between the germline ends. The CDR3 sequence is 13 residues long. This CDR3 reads CASSLRNRDEQYF. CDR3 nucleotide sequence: TGTGCCAGCAGCCTCAGAAACAGGGACGAGCAGTACTTC.

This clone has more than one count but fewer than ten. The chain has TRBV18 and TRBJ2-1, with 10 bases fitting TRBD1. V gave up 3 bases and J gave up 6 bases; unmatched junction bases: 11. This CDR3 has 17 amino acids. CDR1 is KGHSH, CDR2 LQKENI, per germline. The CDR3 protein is CASSPRPDRGRFNEQFF. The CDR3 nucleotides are TGTGCCAGCTCACCCAGACCGGACAGGGGGAGATTCAATGAGCAGTTCTTC.

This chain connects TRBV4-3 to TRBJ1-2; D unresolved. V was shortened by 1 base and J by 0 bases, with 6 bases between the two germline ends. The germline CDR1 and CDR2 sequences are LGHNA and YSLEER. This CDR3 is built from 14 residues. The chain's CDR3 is CASSQGAANYGYTF. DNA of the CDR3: TGCGCCAGCAGCCAAGGAGCAGCTAACTATGGCTACACCTTC.

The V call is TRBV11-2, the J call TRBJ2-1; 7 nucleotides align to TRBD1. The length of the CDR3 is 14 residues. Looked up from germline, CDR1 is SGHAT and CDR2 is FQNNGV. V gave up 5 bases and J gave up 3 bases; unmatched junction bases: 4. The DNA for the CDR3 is TGTGCCAGCAGCCCCGGGGACAGCTACAATGAGCAGTTCTTC. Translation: CASSPGDSYNEQFF.

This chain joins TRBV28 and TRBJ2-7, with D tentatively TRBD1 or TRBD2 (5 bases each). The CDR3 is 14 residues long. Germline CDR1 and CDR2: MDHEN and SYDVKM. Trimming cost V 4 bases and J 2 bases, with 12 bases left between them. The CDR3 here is CASSSVRGAYEQYF. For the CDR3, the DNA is TGTGCCAGCAGTTCGGTGAGAGGGGCCTACGAGCAGTACTTC.

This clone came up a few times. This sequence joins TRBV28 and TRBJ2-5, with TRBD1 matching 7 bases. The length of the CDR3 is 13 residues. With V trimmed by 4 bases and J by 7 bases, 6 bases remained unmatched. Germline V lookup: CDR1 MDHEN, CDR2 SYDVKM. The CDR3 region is CASSSGDSLTQYF. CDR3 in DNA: TGTGCCAGCAGTTCCGGGGACAGCCTGACCCAGTACTTC.

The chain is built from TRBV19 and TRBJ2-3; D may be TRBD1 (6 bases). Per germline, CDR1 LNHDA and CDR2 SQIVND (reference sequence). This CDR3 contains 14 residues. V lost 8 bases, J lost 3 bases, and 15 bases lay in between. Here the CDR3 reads CASSQGGNTDTQYF. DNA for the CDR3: TGTGCCAGTTCACAGGGTGGTAATACAGATACGCAGTATTTT.

The CDR3 sequence is CASSPAGDYGYTF. In DNA form, the CDR3 reads TGCGCCAGCAGCCCAGCAGGGGACTATGGCTACACCTTC. The chain uses TRBV4-3 and TRBJ1-2; perhaps TRBD1 as D (6 bases). The CDR3 runs 13 residues. Trimming cost V 4 bases and J 3 bases, with 9 bases left between them. Germline CDR1 LGHNA, CDR2 YSLEER.

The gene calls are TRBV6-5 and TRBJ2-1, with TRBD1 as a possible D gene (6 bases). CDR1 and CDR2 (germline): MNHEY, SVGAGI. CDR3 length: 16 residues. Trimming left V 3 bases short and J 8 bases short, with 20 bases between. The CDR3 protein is CASSYLGRGIWDEQFF. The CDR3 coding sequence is TGTGCCAGCAGTTATTTAGGCAGGGGTATTTGGGATGAGCAGTTCTTC.

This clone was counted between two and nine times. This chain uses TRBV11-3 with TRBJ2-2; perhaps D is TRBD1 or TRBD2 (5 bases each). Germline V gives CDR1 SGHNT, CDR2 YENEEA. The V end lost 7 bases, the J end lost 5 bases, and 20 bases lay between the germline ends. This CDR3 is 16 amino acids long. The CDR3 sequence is CASTPPWGSETGELFF. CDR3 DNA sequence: TGTGCCAGCACACCCCCGTGGGGGAGCGAAACCGGGGAGCTGTTTTTT.

CDR3 sequence (DNA): TGTGCCAGCAGGGGGACAGGGCTAGCCAAAAACATTCAGTACTTC. Its translation is CASRGTGLAKNIQYF. This sequence joins TRBV6-5 and TRBJ2-4, with TRBD1 matching over 9 bases. This CDR3 contains 15 residues. With V trimmed by 6 bases and J by 0 bases, 3 bases remained unmatched. From germline, CDR1 is MNHEY and CDR2 SVGAGI.

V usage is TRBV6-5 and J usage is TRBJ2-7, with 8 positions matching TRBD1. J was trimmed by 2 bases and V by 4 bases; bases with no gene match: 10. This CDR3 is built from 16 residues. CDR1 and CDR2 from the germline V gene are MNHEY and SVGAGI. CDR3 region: CASSLQGVRIPYEQYF. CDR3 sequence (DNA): TGTGCCAGCAGTTTACAGGGGGTCCGGATACCCTACGAGCAGTACTTC.

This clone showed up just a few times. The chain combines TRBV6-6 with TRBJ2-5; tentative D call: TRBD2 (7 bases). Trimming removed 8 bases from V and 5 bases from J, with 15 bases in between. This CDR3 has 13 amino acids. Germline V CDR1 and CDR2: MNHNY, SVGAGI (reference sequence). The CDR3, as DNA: TGTGCCAGCGTTAGGGGGGGCGCGGAGACCCAGTACTTC. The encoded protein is CASVRGGAETQYF.

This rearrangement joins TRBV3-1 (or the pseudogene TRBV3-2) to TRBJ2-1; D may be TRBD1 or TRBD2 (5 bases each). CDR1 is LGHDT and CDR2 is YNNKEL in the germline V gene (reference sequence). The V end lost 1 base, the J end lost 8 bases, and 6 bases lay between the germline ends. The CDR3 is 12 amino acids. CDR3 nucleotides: TGTGCCAGCAGCCAAGGGGGGTATGAGCAGTTCTTC. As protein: CASSQGGYEQFF.

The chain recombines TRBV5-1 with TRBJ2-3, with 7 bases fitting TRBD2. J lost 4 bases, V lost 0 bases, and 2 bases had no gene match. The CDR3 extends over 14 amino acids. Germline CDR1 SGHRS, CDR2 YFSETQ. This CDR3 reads CASSLDSGSDTQYF. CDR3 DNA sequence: TGCGCCAGCAGCTTGGATAGCGGGTCAGATACGCAGTATTTT.